These T cell receptor beta chains were read from a single sample in a study of T-cell reconstitution after alpha-beta-depleted transplantation in children. TCRdb analysed the PCR reads with MiXCR anew, one entry per CDR3 protein. The sample gives some 460,000 distinct CDR3 sequences, 16% of which show up once; around 30% is in the top ten. This material consisted of PBMCs, mostly from graft donor cells, taken 360 days after TCRalphabeta/CD19-depleted stem cell transplant. These receptor sequences come from a boy younger than two who had a stem cell transplant for Wiskott-Aldrich syndrome, so the T cells may come from the graft donor. Each CDR3 is given with its conserved first and last residue. The D gene is left open where the match is weak. The listing skips clone size in some rows; elsewhere it reads once, few, many or a size class.

>NA|TRBD1|TRBJ2-7|TRBV10-3
TGTGCCATCACCATAGGGACAGGGCGATCGTTGGTCTACGAGCAGTACTTC
CAITIGTGRSLVYEQYF
>NA|TRBD2|TRBJ2-3|TRBV7-9
TGTGCCAGCAGCTTAGCGACTAGCGAAATCACAGATACGCAGTATTTT
CASSLATSEITDTQYF
>once|NA|TRBJ2-5|TRBV30
TGTGCCTGGAGTGTACTCGCTATGAAGACCCAGTACTTC
CAWSVLAMKTQYF
>NA|TRBD1|TRBJ2-2|TRBV5-5
TGTGCCAGCAGCTCCCGGACAGGGGGACTCGCCGGGGAGCTGTTTTTT
CASSSRTGGLAGELFF
>many|TRBD2|TRBJ2-3|TRBV29-1
TGCAGCGTCACAACGGGGGGGGGAGATACGCAGTATTTT
CSVTTGGGDTQYF
>few|TRBD2|TRBJ2-2|TRBV5-4
TGTGCCAGCAGCCCACCGGGACTAGCGCATAGGGGGGAGCTGTTTTTT
CASSPPGLAHRGELFF
>many|TRBD2|TRBJ2-7|TRBV7-8
TGTGCCAGCAGCTTAGTTGGGACTAGTTACGAGCAGTACTTC
CASSLVGTSYEQYF
>NA|TRBD1|TRBJ1-2|TRBV2
TGTGCCAGCAGTGTATCGGGACAGGGGGGCTACACCTTC
CASSVSGQGGYTF
>NA|TRBD1|TRBJ2-7|TRBV7-2
TGTGCCAGCAGCTTATTGCGGGACAGGTACGAGCAGTACTTC
CASSLLRDRYEQYF
>NA|TRBD2|TRBJ2-5|TRBV12-3/TRBV12-4
TGTGCCAGCAGTTCCCACTTCGCGGGGGGATCACAAGAGACCCAGTACTTC
CASSSHFAGGSQETQYF
>NA|TRBD1|TRBJ2-2|TRBV11-2
TGTGCCAGCAGCTTATGGGGACAGGACCGCACCGGGGAGCTGTTTTTT
CASSLWGQDRTGELFF
>NA|TRBD1|TRBJ1-4|TRBV5-1
TGCGCCAGCAGCGTCCGGGACAGGGTTGAAAAACTGTTTTTT
CASSVRDRVEKLFF
>NA|TRBD2|TRBJ2-2|TRBV12-3/TRBV12-4
TGTGCCAGCCAACGGACTAGCGGACTCACCGGGGAGCTGTTTTTT
CASQRTSGLTGELFF
>few|TRBD2|TRBJ2-7|TRBV27
TGTGCCAGCAGTTCGCCCCATGGGGGGGCCTACGAGCAGTACTTC
CASSSPHGGAYEQYF
>few|NA|TRBJ1-1|TRBV2
TGTGCCAGCAAAAAGGACCAGAACACTGAAGCTTTCTTT
CASKKDQNTEAFF
>NA|NA|TRBJ2-1|TRBV12-3/TRBV12-4
TGTGCCAGCGTACGTGGGGCTGACTCCTACAATGAGCAGTTCTTC
CASVRGADSYNEQFF
>many|NA|TRBJ1-2|TRBV6-2/TRBV6-3
TGTGCCAGCAGTTATCTCCAGTTCTATGGCTACACCTTC
CASSYLQFYGYTF
>few|TRBD1|TRBJ2-7|TRBV7-9
TGTGCCAGCAGCTTAGGAGGACAGGGCGGTGGGCAGTACTTC
CASSLGGQGGGQYF
>few|TRBD2|TRBJ2-1|TRBV20-1
TGCAGTGCTAGGGTGCTAGCGGGGGGGCCGGTAGACGAGCAGTTCTTC
CSARVLAGGPVDEQFF
>few|TRBD2|TRBJ2-5|TRBV4-2
TGTGCCAGCAGCCAAGATCTGACTAGCGGGGTCCTCCAAGAGACCCAGTACTTC
CASSQDLTSGVLQETQYF
>NA|TRBD2|TRBJ2-1|TRBV12-3/TRBV12-4
TGTGCCAGCAGCCTTAGCGGGAGGGCCAACCATGAGCAGTTCTTC
CASSLSGRANHEQFF
>few|TRBD1|TRBJ2-5|TRBV7-7
TGTGCCAGCAGCTTAGCGCATGGGACAGGGGGAGAGACCCAGTACTTC
CASSLAHGTGGETQYF
>few|TRBD1|TRBJ2-3|TRBV24-1
TGTGCCACCAGTGATTTAGAGGACAGGGCCACGCAGTATTTT
CATSDLEDRATQYF
>few|TRBD1|TRBJ1-1|TRBV29-1
TGCAGCGTTGTATACCAGGGGGCGCGGACTTTCTTT
CSVVYQGARTFF
>few|NA|TRBJ2-2|TRBV10-3
TGTGCCATCAGGGAGGGTGTTCTCCACGATCCCGGGGAGCTGTTTTTT
CAIREGVLHDPGELFF
>NA|NA|TRBJ1-1|TRBV9
TGTGCCAGCAGCGTAGCTCCGGTGGGGTTCACTGAAGCTTTCTTT
CASSVAPVGFTEAFF
>few|TRBD2|TRBJ2-1|TRBV5-1
TGCGCCAGCAGCCCGCGGGGGGGCCATGACAATGAGCAGTTCTTC
CASSPRGGHDNEQFF
>many|NA|TRBJ2-7|TRBV20-1
TGCAGTGCTAGACGGCTTTCCTACGAGCAGTACTTC
CSARRLSYEQYF
>few|NA|TRBJ2-3|TRBV5-1
TGCGCCAGCAGAGGGGATCACACAGATACGCAGTATTTT
CASRGDHTDTQYF
>few|NA|TRBJ2-7|TRBV6-6
TGTGCCAGCAGTTATAGGGGGGCCTACGAGCAGTACTTC
CASSYRGAYEQYF
>few|NA|TRBJ2-6|TRBV15
TGTGCCACCAGCAGAGATTCCGCCAAGACAGGCCGATATTCTGGGGCCAACGTCCTGACTTTC
CATSRDSAKTGRYSGANVLTF
>many|NA|TRBJ1-2|TRBV24-1
TGTGCCACCAGTGACCCAGACAGGTTCTATGGCTACACCTTC
CATSDPDRFYGYTF
>NA|NA|TRBJ2-1|TRBV20-1
TGCAGTGCTAGGTGGCTAGCATCCTACAATGAGCAGTTCTTC
CSARWLASYNEQFF
>NA|NA|TRBJ2-7|TRBV5-1
TGCGCCAGCAGCAGAATTTTCCAATCATACGAGCAGTACTTC
CASSRIFQSYEQYF
>few|NA|TRBJ2-7|TRBV21-1
TGTGCCAGCAGCAAAGCCCCAGGACTAGCCCACTCCTACGAGCAGTACTTC
CASSKAPGLAHSYEQYF
>many|NA|TRBJ1-3|TRBV2
TGTGCCAGCAGTGAAAGCTTCCGGTTCTCTGGAAACACCATATATTTT
CASSESFRFSGNTIYF
>NA|TRBD2|TRBJ2-1|TRBV27
TGTGCCAGCAGTTTCATTAGCGGGAGGGGTTACAATGAGCAGTTCTTC
CASSFISGRGYNEQFF
>NA|NA|TRBJ2-3|TRBV27
TGTGCCAGCAGTTCCGGACTTATACCTAGCACAGATACGCAGTATTTT
CASSSGLIPSTDTQYF
>once|TRBD2|TRBJ2-2|TRBV24-1
TGTGCCACCAGTGACCGACTAGCGGGAGACACCGGGGAGCTGTTTTTT
CATSDRLAGDTGELFF
>NA|TRBD2|TRBJ2-1|TRBV12-3/TRBV12-4
TGTGCCAGCAGTTTTCCTAGCGGGGGGGGTGAGCAGTTCTTC
CASSFPSGGGEQFF
>NA|TRBD2|TRBJ2-7|TRBV30
TGTGCCTGGAGTCAATTATGGACTAGCGGGAGGGAGAACGAGCAGTACTTC
CAWSQLWTSGRENEQYF
>NA|NA|TRBJ2-1|TRBV5-1
TGCGCCAGCAGCTTCCTCGACGGCATCTCCTACAATGAGCAGTTCTTC
CASSFLDGISYNEQFF
>few|TRBD2|TRBJ2-5|TRBV10-3
TGTGCCATCAGTGACTCATCCTCTCGCGGGGGTTATGAGACCCAGTACTTC
CAISDSSSRGGYETQYF
>NA|TRBD2|TRBJ2-3|TRBV29-1
TGCAGCGCTAAATTGAGACTAGCGCGGGCAGATACGCAGTATTTT
CSAKLRLARADTQYF
>NA|NA|TRBJ1-2|TRBV12-3/TRBV12-4
TGTGCCAGCAGTTTATCTAGGGCTGGCTACACCTTC
CASSLSRAGYTF
>few|TRBD1|TRBJ2-1|TRBV12-3/TRBV12-4
TGTGCCAGCAGTTTACCCCGGACAGGGGGACCTTTATACAATGAGCAGTTCTTC
CASSLPRTGGPLYNEQFF
>many|TRBD1|TRBJ2-3|TRBV28
TGTGCCAGTACAGGGGGCAGGACAGATACGCAGTATTTT
CASTGGRTDTQYF
>NA|NA|TRBJ2-2|TRBV6-5
TGTGCCAGCAGTTACTCGAAAAGTCGGACCGGGGAGCTGTTTTTT
CASSYSKSRTGELFF
>few|TRBD1|TRBJ2-4|TRBV4-1
TGCGCCAGCAGCCAAAAGGGGACAGGGGGAAACATTCAGTACTTC
CASSQKGTGGNIQYF
>NA|NA|TRBJ1-6|TRBV4-1
TGCGCCAGCAGCCAAGTTGGCCGGGACTCTGCCCCACCCCTCCACTTT
CASSQVGRDSAPPLHF
>few|NA|TRBJ2-4|TRBV7-8
TGTGCCAGCGCGGTGGAGCCCAAGAACATTCAGTACTTC
CASAVEPKNIQYF